Each of the 32 T cell receptor beta chains below was sequenced from the same sample in a study of blood T cell repertoires in COVID-19. Sequenced by immunoSEQ multiplex PCR; TCRdb stores in-frame clones only, minus some. The profile shows 200,000 to 250,000 clones, less than 85% of them singletons. Input material: peripheral blood. The origin of the receptors is a woman aged 80 or over with acute or convalescent COVID-19.

The chain combines TRBV19 with TRBJ1-2; 7 nucleotides agree with TRBD1. The CDR3 covers 15 residues. The V and J ends lost 6 bases and 5 bases, in that order; junction bases with no gene match: 12. Per the germline V gene, CDR1 is LNHDA and CDR2 is SQIVND (reference sequence). CDR3 coding DNA: TGTGCCAGTAGACGACGAGGGACAGAAGGATATGGCTACACCTTC. The encoded protein is CASRRRGTEGYGYTF.

The V and J genes are TRBV7-2 and TRBJ1-1; D uncertain. CDR1 is SGHTA and CDR2 is FQGNSA in the germline V gene. V was pared by 2 bases and J by 2 bases, with 6 bases between. The CDR3 has 13 amino acids. The CDR3 DNA reads TGTGCCAGCAGCTTATCTTTAAACACTGAAGCTTTCTTT. This sequence encodes CASSLSLNTEAFF.

This clone showed up just a few times. The chain is built from TRBV4-2 and TRBJ2-2; the D gene is possibly TRBD2 (6 bases). CDR1 and CDR2 (germline): LGHNA, YNFKEQ. CDR3 size: 16 residues. V was cut by 1 base and J by 2 bases, with 11 bases left in between. CDR3 coding DNA: TGTGCCAGCAGCCAAGTTACTAGCAGAAACACCGGGGAGCTGTTTTTT. Residues: CASSQVTSRNTGELFF.

This sequence joins TRBV24-1 and TRBJ2-2; TRBD1 agrees at 7 bases. Germline lookup yields CDR1 KGHDR and CDR2 SFDVKD. The CDR3 spans 17 residues. The V and J ends lost 3 bases and 4 bases, in that order; junction bases with no gene match: 10. Written as DNA, the CDR3 is TGTGCCACCAGTGATCCCAAAGACAGGGATACCACCGGGGAGCTGTTTTTT. Its protein product is CATSDPKDRDTTGELFF.

The chain joins TRBV7-2 to TRBJ2-3; 12 nucleotides line up with TRBD2. The CDR3 contains 17 residues. Germline assignment: CDR1 SGHTA and CDR2 FQGNSA. The V gene end was trimmed by 5 bases and the J gene end by 2 bases; junction bases not matched to a gene: 8. CDR3 coding DNA: TGTGCCAGCAGCGCTCAGACTAGCGGGGGTTACACAGATACGCAGTATTTT. Protein: CASSAQTSGGYTDTQYF.

The V and J genes are TRBV14 and TRBJ2-7, with 8 positions matching TRBD2. The CDR3 is 17 amino acids. Germline assignment: CDR1 SGHDN and CDR2 FVKESK. J gave up 6 bases and V 2 bases, and 15 bases lay outside the gene matches. The chain's CDR3 is CASSQRRIAVTSAEQYF. CDR3 in DNA: TGTGCCAGCAGCCAACGTCGGATCGCCGTGACTAGCGCCGAGCAGTACTTC.

This rearrangement joins TRBV11-3 to TRBJ1-3; D perhaps matches TRBD1 (5 bases). CDR1 and CDR2 (germline): SGHNT, YENEEA. The CDR3 extends over 15 amino acids. Trimming cost V 5 bases and J 2 bases, with 13 bases left between them. The DNA of the CDR3 is TGTGCCAGCAGCCGGGACTCAAGCGCTGGAAACACCATATATTTT. Protein product: CASSRDSSAGNTIYF. Full variable domain (remainder filled in from reference TRBV11-3 and TRBJ1-3): EAGVVQSPRYKIIEKKQPVAFWCNPISGHNTLYWYLQNLGQGPELLIRYENEEAVDDSQLPKDRFSAERLKGVDSTLKIQPAELGDSAVYLCASSRDSSAGNTIYFGEGSWLTVV.

The chain links TRBV3-1 (or the pseudogene TRBV3-2) to TRBJ1-6; maybe TRBD1 (5 bases). The CDR3 length is 15 residues. The germline V and J ends were trimmed by 8 bases and 7 bases, with 18 bases remaining between them. The germline V gene has CDR1 LGHDT and CDR2 YNNKEL (reference sequence). The CDR3 spells CASSEGTGLNSPLHF. Here the CDR3 DNA reads TGTGCCAGCTCCGAAGGGACTGGTTTGAATTCACCCCTCCACTTT.

The CDR3: CASSFDRGSGYTF. In nucleotides, the CDR3 is TGCGCCAGCAGCTTCGACAGGGGTAGCGGCTACACCTTC. The chain employs TRBV5-1 and TRBJ1-2, with 8 bases matching TRBD1. V gave up 2 bases and J gave up 8 bases; unmatched junction bases: 5. The CDR3 has 13 residues. Germline V gene data show CDR1 as SGHRS and CDR2 as YFSETQ.

The sample holds one count of this clone. V usage is TRBV7-2 and J usage is TRBJ1-2; D might be TRBD1 (6 bases). The CDR3 runs 14 residues. From germline, CDR1 is SGHTA and CDR2 FQGNSA. V was trimmed by 7 bases and J by 4 bases, leaving 16 bases between them. CDR3 nucleotides: TGTGCCAGCACCCCAGGGGCGGTAGGCTATGGCTACACCTTC. It specifies CASTPGAVGYGYTF. Complete variable domain (other parts from reference TRBV7-2 and TRBJ1-2): GAGVSQSPSNKVTEKGKDVELRCDPISGHTALYWYRQSLGQGLEFLIYFQGNSAPDKSGLPSDRFSAERTGGSVSTLTIQRTQQEDSAVYLCASTPGAVGYGYTFGSGTRLTVV.

J is TRBJ1-6 and V is TRBV6-1; unclear D gene. The CDR3 has 16 residues. From germline, CDR1 is MNHNS and CDR2 SASEGT. The V end lost 0 bases, the J end lost 2 bases, and 8 bases lay between the germline ends. The CDR3 loop is CASSEALGAYNSPLHF. The CDR3 DNA reads as TGTGCCAGCAGTGAAGCGCTCGGAGCCTATAATTCACCCCTCCACTTT.

This chain uses TRBV6-5 with TRBJ1-1; no firm D call. V lost 8 bases to trimming and J lost 2 bases, with 9 bases between them. The CDR3 runs to 12 residues. The germline CDR1 and CDR2 sequences are MNHEY and SVGAGI. The CDR3 is CASHRVNTEAFF. CDR3 coding DNA: TGTGCCAGCCACCGAGTTAACACTGAAGCTTTCTTT.

This chain uses TRBV7-2 with TRBJ2-4, with TRBD1 identical over 10 bases. The germline V gene encodes CDR1 SGHTA and CDR2 FQGNSA. The CDR3 extends over 15 amino acids. J was trimmed by 12 bases and V by 7 bases; bases with no gene match: 15. The CDR3 region has the DNA TGTGCCAGCACCGCGACAGGGGGCGCGAAATCCCCTCAGTACTTC. Translation gives CASTATGGAKSPQYF.

This clone appeared a single time. This chain connects TRBV6-2 or TRBV6-3 to TRBJ1-1; perhaps TRBD1 as D (6 bases). V lost 6 bases to trimming and J lost 3 bases, with 17 bases between them. This CDR3 comprises 15 residues. The germline CDR1 and CDR2 sequences are MNHEY and SVGEGT. CDR3 sequence: CASSPQGWMYTEAFF. The CDR3 coding sequence is TGTGCCAGCAGCCCACAGGGTTGGATGTACACTGAAGCTTTCTTT.

The V and J genes are TRBV9 and TRBJ1-2, with 8 bases matching TRBD1. The trim removed 1 base at V and 5 bases at J, leaving 4 bases unmatched. From germline, CDR1 is SGDLS and CDR2 YYNGEE. The CDR3 has 14 residues. As DNA, the CDR3 is TGTGCCAGCAGCGTAAACCAGGGGGCGTATGGCTACACCTTC. Its protein product is CASSVNQGAYGYTF. Together with reference TRBV9 and TRBJ1-2, the CDR3 gives the full variable domain: DSGVTQTPKHLITATGQRVTLRCSPRSGDLSVYWYQQSLDQGLQFLIQYYNGEERAKGNILERFSAQQFPDLHSELNLSSLELGDSALYFCASSVNQGAYGYTFGSGTRLTVV.

This clone came up a few times. The genes are TRBV9 and TRBJ1-1; D call uncertain. The CDR3 covers 15 residues. Trimming removed 0 bases from V and 1 base from J, with 10 bases in between. CDR1 is SGDLS, CDR2 YYNGEE, per germline. Here the CDR3 DNA reads TGTGCCAGCAGCGTAGCTCCAGATCCGAACACTGAAGCTTTCTTT. Amino acids: CASSVAPDPNTEAFF.

The chain carries TRBV3-1 (or the pseudogene TRBV3-2) and TRBJ1-1; 8 bases fit TRBD1. The germline CDR1 and CDR2 sequences are LGHDT and YNNKEL (reference sequence). V was pared by 4 bases and J by 5 bases, with 12 bases of the junction left unmatched. This CDR3 has 16 amino acids. CDR3 DNA: TGTGCCAGCAGCCCTACGGTTTCAGGACAGGGTACTGAAGCTTTCTTT. This codes for CASSPTVSGQGTEAFF.

This clone has only a few counts. The genes are TRBV24-1 and TRBJ2-1, with TRBD2 identical over 7 bases. Germline V gene data show CDR1 as KGHDR and CDR2 as SFDVKD. The CDR3 has 15 residues. The trim removed 9 bases at V and 5 bases at J, leaving 12 bases unmatched. As DNA, the CDR3 is TGTGCCACCTCAGATGCCAGCGGGGTTCACAATGAGCAGTTCTTC. It codes for CATSDASGVHNEQFF.

This clone was seen a few times. This rearrangement joins TRBV3-1 (or the pseudogene TRBV3-2) to TRBJ1-5, with D uncertain. In germline, CDR1 is LGHDT, CDR2 YNNKEL (reference sequence). With 0 bases removed from V and 0 bases from J, the gap between germline ends came to 12 bases. The CDR3 spans 17 residues. CDR3 amino acids: CASSQEEGYYSNQPQHF. CDR3 DNA sequence: TGTGCCAGCAGCCAAGAGGAGGGTTACTATAGCAATCAGCCCCAGCATTTT.

This clone is a singleton in its sample. This chain joins TRBV27 and TRBJ2-7; 8 bases fit TRBD1. CDR1 MNHEY and CDR2 SMNVEV come from the germline V gene (reference sequence). The CDR3 consists of 13 residues. V dropped 0 bases and J dropped 8; count of bases not matched to a gene: 3. CDR3 sequence: CASSLSGQAKQYF. The DNA for the CDR3 is TGTGCCAGCAGTTTATCGGGACAGGCTAAGCAGTACTTC.

The chain couples TRBV7-3 to TRBJ1-1; D remains unclear. Trimming stripped 2 bases from V and 3 bases from J, with 10 bases between. The CDR3 runs 14 residues. Germline assignment: CDR1 SGHTA and CDR2 FQGTGA. The CDR3 DNA follows: TGTGCCAGCAGCTTATCCAGTTACGACACTGAAGCTTTCTTT. Translating gives CASSLSSYDTEAFF.

The V gene is TRBV6-2 or TRBV6-3, the J gene TRBJ1-5, with TRBD1 matching 12 bases. The CDR3 length is 16 residues. The V segment lost 2 bases and the J segment 6 bases; nucleotides outside the gene matches: 5. Per the germline V gene, CDR1 is MNHEY and CDR2 is SVGEGT. CDR3 region: CASSYQGQGATQPQHF. The CDR3, as DNA: TGTGCCAGCAGTTACCAGGGACAGGGGGCAACTCAGCCCCAGCATTTT.

J is TRBJ1-2 and V is TRBV19, with D perhaps TRBD1 (6 bases). The CDR3 runs 17 residues. Deletions cut 3 bases from V and 6 bases from J, with 23 bases between. Germline V gives CDR1 LNHDA, CDR2 SQIVND (reference sequence). CDR3 nucleotide sequence: TGTGCCAGTAGTATCCGGGGCAAACAGGGCGGAGTGGATGGCTACACCTTC. Protein product: CASSIRGKQGGVDGYTF.

This clone was detected only once. This rearrangement joins TRBV9 to TRBJ2-5; D is perhaps TRBD2 (6 bases). V was shortened by 0 bases and J by 2 bases, with 14 bases between the two germline ends. Germline lookup yields CDR1 SGDLS and CDR2 YYNGEE. The CDR3 extends over 16 amino acids. The CDR3 protein is CASSVGGLGGQETQYF. CDR3 DNA sequence: TGTGCCAGCAGCGTAGGCGGCCTCGGGGGTCAAGAGACCCAGTACTTC.

The rearrangement links TRBV6-1 to TRBJ1-2; maybe TRBD1 (5 bases). Between the trimmed V and J ends, which lost 0 bases and 0 bases, there was a span of 17 bases. This CDR3 has 18 residues. Germline V CDR1 and CDR2: MNHNS, SASEGT. The CDR3 here is CASSEAAGQTTANYGYTF. The CDR3 bases are TGTGCCAGCAGTGAAGCAGCCGGGCAAACGACAGCTAACTATGGCTACACCTTC.

The chain has TRBV5-4 and TRBJ2-2; 7 positions match TRBD1. Unmatched junction bases numbered 10, after V lost 4 bases and J lost 7 bases. The CDR3 length is 15 residues. Per the germline V gene, CDR1 is SGHNT and CDR2 is YYREEE (reference sequence). In nucleotides, the CDR3 is TGTGCCAGCAGCCGACAGGGAATAAAAAACGGGGAGCTGTTTTTT. It encodes CASSRQGIKNGELFF.

This chain joins TRBV6-1 and TRBJ1-5; D not resolved. CDR1 and CDR2 from the germline V gene are MNHNS and SASEGT. Trimming took off 2 bases at V and 0 bases at J, with 11 bases between the two ends. The CDR3 contains 16 residues. CDR3 protein: CASSELQKYSNQPQHF. The CDR3 bases are TGTGCCAGCAGTGAACTCCAGAAATATAGCAATCAGCCCCAGCATTTT.

A remark on this clone: At the DNA level, this CDR3 is encoded by other sequences in the same sample as well. The V call is TRBV19, the J call TRBJ2-5, with TRBD2 identical over 12 bases. Trimming at V came to 5 bases and at J to 5 bases, leaving 6 bases not matched to a gene. The germline CDR1 and CDR2 sequences are LNHDA and SQIVND (reference sequence). The CDR3 covers 15 residues. The DNA for the CDR3 is TGTGCCAGTAGTCGCCTAGCGGGGGGGCGGGAGACCCAGTACTTC. It codes for CASSRLAGGRETQYF.

The V gene is TRBV10-3, the J gene TRBJ2-3, with 9 bases aligning to TRBD2. Trimming cost V 8 bases and J 5 bases; bases outside gene matches: 8. The CDR3 contains 14 residues. Germline V CDR1 and CDR2: ENHRY, SYGVKD. CDR3 in DNA: TGTGCCATCGGTGCGGGGGGGCCAGGAGATACGCAGTATTTT. As protein: CAIGAGGPGDTQYF.

J is TRBJ1-2 and V is TRBV5-6; possible D gene TRBD1, 5 bases. Germline CDR1 is SGHDT and CDR2 is YYEEEE. V gave up 4 bases and J gave up 2 bases, with 18 bases separating them. CDR3 length: 16 residues. CDR3 DNA sequence: TGTGCCAGCAGCCCCGGGACTGGGGGACGCAACTATGGCTACACCTTC. The encoded protein is CASSPGTGGRNYGYTF.

V is TRBV9 and J is TRBJ1-1; maybe TRBD1 (6 bases). Germline V lookup: CDR1 SGDLS, CDR2 YYNGEE. The CDR3 has 16 residues. V gave up 0 bases and J gave up 2 bases, with 14 bases separating them. CDR3 sequence (DNA): TGTGCCAGCAGCGTAGCCCCGACAGGAGGAAACACTGAAGCTTTCTTT. Translation: CASSVAPTGGNTEAFF.

The chain uses TRBV27 and TRBJ2-2, with 9 bases identical to TRBD1. Losses at the gene ends were 8 bases for V and 6 bases for J; bases not matched to a gene: 13. Germline CDR1 and CDR2: MNHEY and SMNVEV (reference sequence). CDR3 length: 16 amino acids. The CDR3 DNA reads as TGTGCCAGCCTTAAATATCTTACAGGGGGCCCCGGGGAGCTGTTTTTT. This encodes CASLKYLTGGPGELFF.